Below are 6 T cell receptor beta chains sequenced from a single sample in a study of tumor-infiltrating lymphocytes in localized non-small cell lung cancer. Some clones are missing from TCRdb's copy, which holds only in-frame ones; the method was immunoSEQ multiplex PCR. The sample yields under 15,000 clones, around 68% seen once. The sample consisted of lung tumor tissue. The receptors come from a human donor with non-small cell lung cancer.

The gene calls are TRBV7-2 and TRBJ1-5, with D possibly TRBD1 on 5 matching bases. Trimming left V 6 bases short and J 2 bases short, with 14 bases between. In germline, CDR1 is SGHTA, CDR2 FQGNSA. This CDR3 spans 15 amino acids. The CDR3 region is CASSQQAGGNQPQHF. CDR3 coding DNA: TGTGCCAGCAGTCAACAGGCAGGAGGCAATCAGCCCCAGCATTTT.

The V gene is TRBV27, the J gene TRBJ1-1; 7 bases align to TRBD1. The CDR3 loop spans 15 amino acids. Germline V lookup: CDR1 MNHEY, CDR2 SMNVEV (reference sequence). V dropped 3 bases and J dropped 4; count of bases not matched to a gene: 8. The CDR3 sequence: CASSFGDRVTTEAFF. DNA for the CDR3: TGTGCCAGCAGTTTCGGAGACAGGGTAACCACTGAAGCTTTCTTT.

This chain joins TRBV4-1 and TRBJ2-3; tentative D call: TRBD1 (5 bases). The germline V and J ends were trimmed by 4 bases and 1 base, with 15 bases remaining between them. The CDR3 covers 16 residues. CDR1 and CDR2 (germline): MGHRA, YSYEKL. This CDR3 is CASSPGINDRTDTQYF. In DNA, the CDR3 is TGCGCCAGCAGCCCAGGGATAAATGACCGCACAGATACGCAGTATTTT.

The chain uses TRBV10-3 and TRBJ2-7; D unresolved. The CDR3 extends over 14 amino acids. Germline V CDR1 and CDR2: ENHRY, SYGVKD. Deletions cut 4 bases from V and 0 bases from J, with 10 bases between. The CDR3 bases are TGTGCCATCAGTGTTTTCGGTCGCTCCTACGAGCAGTACTTC. It encodes CAISVFGRSYEQYF.

The V gene is TRBV7-8, the J gene TRBJ1-2; D might be TRBD1 (5 bases). CDR3 length: 16 amino acids. From germline, CDR1 is SGHVS and CDR2 FQNEAQ. V lost 5 bases and J 3 bases, leaving 19 bases between the germline ends. The CDR3 region is CASSPPRQGIHYGYTF. The CDR3 nucleotides are TGTGCCAGCAGCCCCCCCCGGCAGGGTATTCACTATGGCTACACCTTC. The entire variable domain, with the rest obtained from reference TRBV7-8 and TRBJ1-2, is as follows: GAGVSQSPRYKVAKRGQDVALRCDPISGHVSLFWYQQALGQGPEFLTYFQNEAQLDKSGLPSDRFFAERPEGSVSTLKIQRTQQEDSAVYLCASSPPRQGIHYGYTFGSGTRLTVV.

The chain combines TRBV6-6 with TRBJ2-5, with D possibly matching TRBD1 (5 bases). Germline V gene data show CDR1 as MNHNY and CDR2 as SVGAGI (reference sequence). V gave up 6 bases and J gave up 3 bases, with 11 bases separating them. The CDR3 contains 13 residues. CDR3: CASRSFREETQYF. The CDR3 DNA is TGTGCCAGCAGGTCGTTCAGGGAAGAGACCCAGTACTTC.